The 14 T cell receptor beta chains in this list originate from one sample, sequenced in a study of blood T cells in healthy people across ages. The second PCR ran 7 to 11 cycles with a sample-barcoded 5' primer and J-beta primers. TCRdb re-analysed the 5' RACE reads in MiXCR, keeping a single row per CDR3 protein. The sample has 1.6 million or so distinct CDR3 sequences, about 35% seen once; the top ten hold around 10%. Material: blood. The receptors originated from a woman in her twenties or thirties in good health.

This chain connects TRBV27 to TRBJ1-1, with D hard to call. V dropped 7 bases and J dropped 0 bases, with 21 bases sitting between them. Germline loops: CDR1 MNHEY, CDR2 SMNVEV (reference sequence). This CDR3 is built from 17 residues. This CDR3 reads CASITSMGELMNTEAFF. CDR3 coding DNA: TGTGCCAGCATTACTTCCATGGGTGAACTTATGAACACTGAAGCTTTCTTT.

The chain recombines TRBV6-6 with TRBJ1-4; 7 nucleotides agree with TRBD1. The junction had 7 bases not matched to a gene; V was cut back by 6 bases and J by 3 bases. CDR3 length: 15 amino acids. CDR1 and CDR2 from the germline V gene are MNHNY and SVGAGI (reference sequence). CDR3 sequence: CASRGPGQPNEKLFF. The CDR3 DNA sequence: TGTGCCAGCAGGGGACCGGGACAGCCTAATGAAAAACTGTTTTTT.

In this sample, this clonotype turned up a few times. The J gene is TRBJ2-3, the V gene TRBV28; 10 bases match TRBD1. There are 17 residues in the CDR3. Germline CDR1 and CDR2: MDHEN and SYDVKM. V dropped 8 bases and J dropped 3; count of bases not matched to a gene: 14. CDR3 in DNA: TGTGCCAGCGGACCGAGGTCGGGACAGGGGTTAACAGATACGCAGTATTTT. This gives the protein CASGPRSGQGLTDTQYF. The full variable domain, completed using reference TRBV28 and TRBJ2-3, is DVKVTQSSRYLVKRTGEKVFLECVQDMDHENMFWYRQDPGLGLRLIYFSYDVKMKEKGDIPEGYSVSREKKERFSLILESASTNQTSMYLCASGPRSGQGLTDTQYFGPGTRLTVL.

This sequence joins TRBV10-3 and TRBJ2-2; D gene uncertain. The CDR3 spans 14 residues. V lost 7 bases to trimming and J lost 2 bases, with 11 bases between them. From germline, CDR1 is ENHRY and CDR2 SYGVKD. The CDR3 DNA reads TGTGCCATCACCCCGGGTGGTAACACCGGGGAGCTGTTTTTT. It specifies CAITPGGNTGELFF.

The V gene is TRBV27, the J gene TRBJ1-2; D gene ambiguous. Germline CDR1 reads MNHEY; CDR2 reads SMNVEV (reference sequence). Trimming left V 2 bases short and J 5 bases short, with 18 bases between. This CDR3 is 16 amino acids long. In nucleotides, the CDR3 is TGTGCCAGCAGTTTACTCCCCGGGGTCGAGTTGTATGGCTACACCTTC. This encodes CASSLLPGVELYGYTF.

V and J are TRBV4-1 and TRBJ2-1; TRBD2 agrees at 7 bases. CDR3 length: 15 amino acids. The V gene's germline CDR1 is MGHRA and CDR2 YSYEKL. The junction had 9 bases not matched to a gene; V was cut back by 5 bases and J by 5 bases. The CDR3 DNA is TGCGCCAGCAGCTCCTGGGCGGGAGTAAACAATGAGCAGTTCTTC. It codes for CASSSWAGVNNEQFF.

This clonotype was seen many times. This sequence joins TRBV29-1 and TRBJ2-5; 7 positions agree with TRBD2. The CDR3 consists of 12 residues. Per germline, CDR1 SQVTM and CDR2 ANQGSEA. V trimming: 7 bases; J trimming: 5 bases; junction bases outside the gene matches: 7. The DNA for the CDR3 is TGCAGCGGGGGGAAGGGAGGGGAGACCCAGTACTTC. It encodes CSGGKGGETQYF.

The chain couples TRBV27 to TRBJ1-1, with D uncertain. CDR1 and CDR2 (germline): MNHEY, SMNVEV (reference sequence). Trimming shortened V by 2 bases and J by 4 bases, and 14 bases separated the two germline ends. This CDR3 has 15 residues. CDR3 amino acids: CASSLEPRVGTEAFF. The CDR3, as DNA: TGTGCCAGCAGTTTAGAACCGAGGGTTGGCACTGAAGCTTTCTTT.

The rearrangement joins TRBV2 to TRBJ2-1; 9 bases agree with TRBD1. The CDR3 is 15 residues long. V lost 4 bases and J lost 5; bases outside the gene matches: 6. CDR1 and CDR2 from the germline V gene are SNHLY and FYNNEI. CDR3 DNA sequence: TGTGCCAGCAGTGTTACAGGGGGCAATAACAATGAGCAGTTCTTC. This encodes CASSVTGGNNNEQFF.

This chain links TRBV5-6 with TRBJ2-7; D is possibly TRBD1 or TRBD2 (6 bases each). Between the trimmed V and J ends, which lost 4 bases and 0 bases, there was a span of 17 bases. In germline, CDR1 is SGHDT, CDR2 YYEEEE. The CDR3 has 16 amino acids. CDR3: CASSRGDLGSSYEQYF. CDR3 nucleotide sequence: TGTGCCAGCAGCAGGGGGGATTTGGGCAGCTCCTACGAGCAGTACTTC.

This clonotype was seen at least ten times. The chain carries TRBV6-5 and TRBJ2-3; TRBD2 might be the D (5 bases). V gave up 6 bases and J gave up 7 bases, with 20 bases separating them. CDR1 is MNHEY, CDR2 SVGAGI, per germline. This CDR3 is 15 amino acids long. This chain's CDR3 is CASSPRETLRNTQYF. The CDR3 coding sequence is TGTGCCAGCAGCCCCCGGGAAACCCTCCGAAATACGCAGTATTTT.

V and J are TRBV7-3 and TRBJ2-7; D assignment may be TRBD1 or TRBD2 (5 bases each). The length of the CDR3 is 15 residues. The germline V gene has CDR1 SGHTA and CDR2 FQGTGA. The V gene lost 0 bases and the J gene lost 5 bases, with 14 bases spanning the gap. The CDR3 spells CASSLTLGSRDEQYF. CDR3 nucleotides: TGTGCCAGCAGCTTAACGTTAGGGAGCAGGGACGAGCAGTACTTC.

As for this clonotype: One base away lies a much larger clone, so this may be a sequencing read error. The V and J genes are TRBV4-1 and TRBJ2-3; D unclear. CDR1 is MGHRA, CDR2 YSYEKL, per germline. The CDR3 extends over 16 amino acids. The chain's CDR3 is CTSSQDLSGYTDTQYF. In nucleotides, the CDR3 is TGCACCAGCAGCCAAGATCTTTCTGGCTACACAGATACGCAGTATTTT.

This clonotype turned up a few times. This may be a read error, as it is one base from a much larger clone. This sequence joins TRBV20-1 and TRBJ2-1; 8 bases map to TRBD2. This CDR3 comprises 15 residues. Trimming removed 6 bases from V and 7 bases from J; junction bases left unmatched: 14. Per germline, CDR1 DFQATT and CDR2 SNEGSKA (reference sequence). The CDR3 DNA is TGCAGTGCACCGCTCTCGCTTCGGGGGGGTAATGAGCAGTTCTTC. Amino acids: CSAPLSLRGGNEQFF.